This T cell receptor beta chain originates from a study of T cell repertoires in cytomegalovirus infection. Study at large: Signatures in public TCR beta sequences pointed to both CMV infection and matching HLA type. General observations from the study: HLA-C-restricted CMV clonotypes gave the most frequent clonotype in two of eight donors. Carriers of CMV plus the relevant HLA were identified by cumulative public TCR beta family frequency.

TCRdb redid the calling of the reads with MiXCR, one entry per CDR3 protein. The sample holds 200,000 or so distinct CDR3 sequences; over 25% are singletons and the top ten take under 35%. V trimming: 5 bases; J trimming: 7 bases; junction bases outside the gene matches: 1. CDR3 length equals 13 residues. On this clonotype itself: The antigen remains undetermined.

What was sequenced was PBMCs. The J gene is TRBJ1-5, the V gene TRBV12-3 or TRBV12-4, with 11 bases matching TRBD1. The sequence derives from a human donor in good health (CMV status not recorded). Some clones in this sample may be carry-over from other donors' samples. As DNA, the CDR3 is TGTGCCAGCAGTGGACAGGGGGCCCAGCCCCAGCATTTT. Translated, it gives CASSGQGAQPQHF.